The sequence of this T cell receptor (beta chain) was determined in a study of T cell repertoires in cytomegalovirus infection (dated by TCRdb to between 2017 and 2020). A note on the overall study: The peptide stimulations were aimed at well-studied HLA-B-restricted epitopes as well as recently identified HLA-C-restricted CMV epitopes, whose presentation resists viral immunomodulation. Because public TCR beta signatures pointed to carriage of CMV infection together with the matching HLA type, the HLA type of each donor mattered for the analysis.

Explained via the paper, the treatment or condition label denotes: in vitro stimulation with specific CMV peptide epitopes to enrich CMV-specific T cells. TCRdb lists the instrument as Illumina HiSeq 1500. TCRdb redid the processing of the public reads, applying fastp at Q25 and MiXCR, and retained in-frame beta chains. One record per CDR3 amino acid sequence lists the most common genes and DNA. This sample is represented by 750,000 to 950,000 distinct CDR3 sequences; roughly 28% of them were singletons. The ten largest clonotypes hold roughly 13% of the sample. This clonotype was picked up a small number of times. Its antigen is still unknown. There are no base qualities to consult, and no much larger clone falls within one base. Overall study outcomes, separate from this receptor: Cumulative frequency of public TCR beta family members discriminated carriers of CMV infection plus the relevant HLA type in this cohort and an independent approximately 370-donor cohort. The ex vivo response was dominated by HLA-C-restricted CMV-specific TCR beta clonotypes, which also provided the single most frequent clonotype in two of eight donors.

The CDR3 measures 15 amino acids from cysteine to phenylalanine. Just the 45-base CDR3 DNA is kept, in frame starting at base 1. In the germline V gene, CDR1 corresponds to MNHEY and CDR2 to SVGEGT. Trimming takes 2 bases from V and 3 bases from J, and the germline ends sit 11 bases apart. The chain employs TRBV6-2 or TRBV6-3 and TRBJ1-5; a confident D gene designation cannot be given. This sample comprised cultured CD8+ T cells from PBMCs, obtained from culture after CMV antigen stimulation. The sequence derives from a human donor in good health (CMV status not recorded). Some clones in this sample may be carry-over from other donors' samples. The nucleotide sequence is TGTGCCAGCAGTTACAGCGAGCGACCCAATCAGCCCCAGCATTTT. It is translated as CASSYSERPNQPQHF.